This T cell receptor beta chain stems from a study of OX40 agonist ivuxolimab in advanced cancers. About the study: Having had anti-PD-1, anti-PD-L1 or anti-CTLA-4 therapy before was allowed, and roughly 38% had some. Three patients, one with hepatocellular carcinoma and two with cutaneous melanoma, achieved partial responses.

Study observations and caveats: Relatively little clonal expansion, among the lowest observed, appeared in partial responders at 0.1-3.0 mg/kg.

Only in-frame clones appear in the TCRdb table, and some are missing; sequencing was by immunoSEQ multiplex PCR. The sample shows roughly 50,000 clones, around 90% of them seen only once. As concerns this clone: Its antigen remains unidentified.

CDR3 length: 15 amino acids. Trimming removed 4 bases from V and 5 bases from J, with 15 bases in between. CDR1 MGHRA and CDR2 YSYEKL come from the germline V gene. Sequencing used CD4+ or CD8+ T cells sorted from blood, obtained in a trial of the OX40 agonist ivuxolimab. This receptor was taken from an adult with an advanced solid tumor such as melanoma, head and neck, liver or kidney cancer. The J gene is TRBJ2-1, the V gene TRBV4-1; D perhaps matches TRBD2 (6 bases). The CDR3 here is CASSPSGTWDNEQFF. The CDR3 region has the DNA TGCGCCAGCAGCCCGTCCGGGACTTGGGACAATGAGCAGTTCTTC.